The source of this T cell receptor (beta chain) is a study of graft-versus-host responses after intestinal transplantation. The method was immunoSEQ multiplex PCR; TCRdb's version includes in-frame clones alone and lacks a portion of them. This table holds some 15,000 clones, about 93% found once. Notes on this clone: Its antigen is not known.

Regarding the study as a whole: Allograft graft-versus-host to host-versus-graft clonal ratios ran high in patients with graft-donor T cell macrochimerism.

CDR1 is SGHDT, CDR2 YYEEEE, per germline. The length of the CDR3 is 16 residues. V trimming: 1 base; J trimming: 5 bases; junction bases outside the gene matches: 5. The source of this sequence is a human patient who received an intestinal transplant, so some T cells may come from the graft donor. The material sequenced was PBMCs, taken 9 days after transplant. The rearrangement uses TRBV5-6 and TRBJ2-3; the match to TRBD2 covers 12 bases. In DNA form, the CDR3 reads TGTGCCAGCAGCTTGATCCTAGCGGGGGGGCTAGATACGCAGTATTTT. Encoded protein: CASSLILAGGLDTQYF.